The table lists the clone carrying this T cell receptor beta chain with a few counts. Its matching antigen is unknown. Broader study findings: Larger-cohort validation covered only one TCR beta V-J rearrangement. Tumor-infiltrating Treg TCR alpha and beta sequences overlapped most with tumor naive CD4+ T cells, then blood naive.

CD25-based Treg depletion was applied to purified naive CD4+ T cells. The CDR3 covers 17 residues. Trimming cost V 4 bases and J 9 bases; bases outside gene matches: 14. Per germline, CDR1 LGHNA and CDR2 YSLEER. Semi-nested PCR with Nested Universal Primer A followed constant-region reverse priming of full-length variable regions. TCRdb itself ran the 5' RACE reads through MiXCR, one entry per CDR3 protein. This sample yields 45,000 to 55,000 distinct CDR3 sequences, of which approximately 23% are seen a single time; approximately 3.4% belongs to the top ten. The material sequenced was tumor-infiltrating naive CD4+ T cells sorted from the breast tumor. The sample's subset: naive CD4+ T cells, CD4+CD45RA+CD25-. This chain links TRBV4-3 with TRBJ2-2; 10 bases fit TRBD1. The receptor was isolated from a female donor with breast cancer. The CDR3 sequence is CASSRIGGQGSKRELFF. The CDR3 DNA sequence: TGCGCCAGCAGCCGGATTGGGGGACAGGGGTCTAAGAGGGAGCTGTTTTTT.